This T cell receptor (beta chain) was observed in a study of T cell responses to AZD1222 COVID-19 vaccine. Study-wide background: Second-dose schedules of about 4 or about 12 weeks were combined.

Here immunoSEQ multiplex PCR was the method, and the copy in TCRdb shows in-frame clones only, minus some. Among roughly 150,000 clones listed, about 93% were seen once. Germline V lookup: CDR1 SGHNT, CDR2 YENEEA. V dropped 1 base and J dropped 4 bases, with 11 bases sitting between them. The CDR3 length is 14 residues. Sequences were derived from peripheral blood, sampled on day 0 of AZD1222 vaccination. The chain carries TRBV11-3 and TRBJ2-7; D uncertain. The source of this sequence is an adult in good health. The DNA of the CDR3 is TGTGCCAGCAGCTTAGGAGGAACGTCGTACGAGCAGTACTTC. Translated, it gives CASSLGGTSYEQYF.